Following are 16 T cell receptor beta chains from one sample sequenced in a study of blood T cells in healthy people across ages. Combining a sample-barcoded 5' primer with a J-beta primer mix, a second PCR ran for roughly 6 to 11 cycles. TCRdb redid the calling of the 5' RACE reads with MiXCR, one entry per CDR3 protein. The repertoire holds about 1.5 million distinct CDR3 sequences, 42% seen once, with roughly 7.9% in the top ten. The sequencing input was blood. These receptors came from a woman younger than 35 in good health.

This clonotype was seen a few times. The CDR3 DNA reads as TGTGCCAGCAACCCTGGTAGCACAGATACGCAGTATTTT. This translates into CASNPGSTDTQYF. The chain is built from TRBV14 and TRBJ2-3; D not certain. Trimming shortened V by 7 bases and J by 0 bases, and 8 bases separated the two germline ends. From germline, CDR1 is SGHDN and CDR2 FVKESK. The CDR3 covers 13 residues.

The chain uses TRBV29-1 and TRBJ2-4; D not certain. Trimming removed 2 bases from V and 0 bases from J, with 20 bases in between. The germline gives CDR1 SQVTM, CDR2 ANQGSEA. The CDR3 has 18 residues. The CDR3 protein is CSVENPATEVLAKNIQYF. In nucleotides, the CDR3 is TGCAGCGTTGAAAACCCAGCAACAGAGGTGCTAGCCAAAAACATTCAGTACTTC.

This clonotype was observed a handful of times. This chain joins TRBV4-1 and TRBJ2-5; 10 bases are shared with TRBD2. After removal of 4 bases from V and 5 bases from J, the junction contained 16 bases not matched to a gene. Germline values: CDR1 MGHRA, CDR2 YSYEKL. The CDR3 runs to 18 residues. In nucleotides, the CDR3 is TGCGCCAGCAGCCCTAGCGAGAAGCTAGCGGGAGAGGGTGAGACCCAGTACTTC. This encodes CASSPSEKLAGEGETQYF.

The V gene is TRBV6-2 or TRBV6-3, the J gene TRBJ1-1; 7 bases map to TRBD1. V shed 7 bases, J shed 5 bases, and the junction held 13 bases outside the gene matches. The germline CDR1 and CDR2 sequences are MNHEY and SVGEGT. The CDR3 has 15 residues. The CDR3 DNA reads as TGTGCCAGCACCGACCCACAGGGGTTATTAACTGAAGCTTTCTTT. Protein product: CASTDPQGLLTEAFF.

Only a few counts were recorded for this clonotype. This rearrangement joins TRBV12-3 or TRBV12-4 to TRBJ2-5; weak D call: TRBD1 (6 bases). The CDR3 has 14 residues. V shed 10 bases and J shed 4 bases, with 19 bases lying between them. In DNA form, the CDR3 reads TGTGCCACTTCAACCGACAGGCCGGGAGAGACCCAGTACTTC. Amino acids: CATSTDRPGETQYF.

V and J are TRBV9 and TRBJ2-5; D gene ambiguous. Germline V gives CDR1 SGDLS, CDR2 YYNGEE. The CDR3 spans 13 residues. V lost 3 bases and J 2 bases, leaving 8 bases between the germline ends. CDR3 residues: CASSAYNQETQYF. CDR3 DNA sequence: TGTGCCAGCAGCGCGTATAATCAAGAGACCCAGTACTTC.

This clonotype was seen more than once but under ten times. The rearrangement links TRBV7-2 to TRBJ2-1; D gene unclear. V was pared by 6 bases and J by 4 bases, with 19 bases between. There are 16 residues in the CDR3. Germline V gives CDR1 SGHTA, CDR2 FQGNSA. This CDR3 is CASSLVRQSLYNEQFF. The CDR3 region has the DNA TGTGCCAGCAGTTTGGTTAGGCAGAGCTTGTACAATGAGCAGTTCTTC. Filled out from reference TRBV7-2 and TRBJ2-1, the complete variable domain reads GAGVSQSPSNKVTEKGKDVELRCDPISGHTALYWYRQSLGQGLEFLIYFQGNSAPDKSGLPSDRFSAERTGGSVSTLTIQRTQQEDSAVYLCASSLVRQSLYNEQFFGPGTRLTVL.

This clonotype was counted between two and nine times. The chain couples TRBV7-9 to TRBJ2-1; 9 bases agree with TRBD2. Germline V gives CDR1 SEHNR, CDR2 FQNEAQ (reference sequence). The CDR3 contains 15 residues. V trimming: 1 base; J trimming: 10 bases; junction bases outside the gene matches: 8. The CDR3 sequence is CASSLELAGWQEQFF. CDR3 sequence (DNA): TGTGCCAGCAGCTTAGAGCTAGCGGGGTGGCAAGAGCAGTTCTTC.

As regards this clonotype: A junction end diverges from the germline sequence, so it may reflect a read error. The chain combines TRBV27 with TRBJ1-2, with TRBD1 identical over 9 bases. The V gene's germline CDR1 is MNHEY and CDR2 SMNVEV (reference sequence). This CDR3 region has 16 residues. The CDR3 loop is CAGSPGTGLNYFGYTF. DNA for the CDR3: TGTGCCGGCAGTCCGGGGACAGGGTTGAATTACTTTGGCTACACCTTC.

This clonotype has only a few counts. The chain couples TRBV6-2 or TRBV6-3 to TRBJ2-7, with D possibly TRBD1 on 6 matching bases. This CDR3 is 16 amino acids long. Germline V gives CDR1 MNHEY, CDR2 SVGEGT. V gave up 2 bases and J gave up 4 bases, with 18 bases separating them. The CDR3 protein is CASSYQQGVRFYEQYF. In DNA, the CDR3 is TGTGCCAGCAGTTACCAACAGGGAGTAAGATTTTACGAGCAGTACTTC.

The chain uses TRBV7-2 and TRBJ2-5, with D possibly called TRBD1 or TRBD2 (5 bases each). TRBJ2-7 explains the end of the DNA better; the J call may be wrong. The CDR3 spans 13 residues. The germline V gene has CDR1 SGHTA and CDR2 FQGNSA. In nucleotides, the CDR3 is TGTGCCAGCAGCCGGGACGGAGAGAGCGAGCAGTACTTC. Translating it yields CASSRDGESEQYF.

The chain has TRBV4-1 and TRBJ1-2, with D possibly TRBD1 on 5 matching bases. Per the germline V gene, CDR1 is MGHRA and CDR2 is YSYEKL. V dropped 2 bases and J dropped 3 bases, with 10 bases sitting between them. The CDR3 has 14 residues. The CDR3 DNA follows: TGCGCCAGCAGCCAACTCAGGGCGGACTATGGCTACACCTTC. Residues: CASSQLRADYGYTF.

This clonotype came up many times. This chain joins TRBV10-3 and TRBJ2-7, with D unresolved. CDR3 length equals 14 residues. Germline loops: CDR1 ENHRY, CDR2 SYGVKD. V was shortened by 0 bases and J by 5 bases, with 11 bases between the two germline ends. CDR3 sequence: CAISESIRVNEQYF. The CDR3 DNA follows: TGTGCCATCAGTGAGTCGATCCGTGTCAACGAGCAGTACTTC.

This clonotype was counted between two and nine times. V usage is TRBV25-1 and J usage is TRBJ1-1; 8 bases are a match to TRBD1. This CDR3 is built from 14 residues. V lost 8 bases and J lost 2; bases outside the gene matches: 7. Germline CDR1 MGHDK, CDR2 SYGVNS. DNA for the CDR3: TGTGCCAGCTGGGCAGGGGGCGGAAACACTGAAGCTTTCTTT. It is translated as CASWAGGGNTEAFF.

The gene calls are TRBV5-6 and TRBJ1-6, with 7 nucleotides matching TRBD1. This CDR3 has 16 amino acids. The trim removed 2 bases at V and 4 bases at J, leaving 6 bases unmatched. Germline V CDR1 and CDR2: SGHDT, YYEEEE. The CDR3 DNA reads as TGTGCCAGCAGCTTTGTTGGCAGGGGGTATAATTCACCCCTCCACTTT. It encodes CASSFVGRGYNSPLHF. Filled out from reference TRBV5-6 and TRBJ1-6, the complete variable domain reads DAGVTQSPTHLIKTRGQQVTLRCSPKSGHDTVSWYQQALGQGPQFIFQYYEEEERQRGNFPDRFSGHQFPNYSSELNVNALLLGDSALYLCASSFVGRGYNSPLHFGNGTRLTVT.

This rearrangement joins TRBV27 to TRBJ1-2; D unresolved. The ends were cut back, 0 bases at V and 0 bases at J, with 8 bases in the middle. The germline V gene has CDR1 MNHEY and CDR2 SMNVEV (reference sequence). The CDR3 covers 15 residues. The CDR3 region is CASSLSGPTNYGYTF. The CDR3, as DNA: TGTGCCAGCAGTTTATCGGGCCCGACTAACTATGGCTACACCTTC.